Below, one T cell receptor (beta chain) is given with its context. Its specificity is not known. Every patient relapsed after autologous stem cell transplantation, and brentuximab vedotin exposure varied. This entry belongs to a study of PD-1 blockade in classical Hodgkin lymphoma. General study points: CD4+ but not CD8+ TCR diversity rose significantly by C4D1.

The CDR3 sequence is 14 residues long. The V end lost 8 bases, the J end lost 8 bases, and 18 bases lay between the germline ends. Germline-derived CDR1 and CDR2 are SGHDN and FVKESK. Using immunoSEQ multiplex PCR, the repertoire was profiled, and TCRdb retains in-frame clones only, with some absent. The repertoire holds 30,000 to 35,000 clones, with roughly 82% as singletons. This sequence was found in a human donor with classical Hodgkin lymphoma. This chain links TRBV14 with TRBJ1-4, with D tentatively TRBD1 (5 bases). The material was peripheral blood mononuclear cells (PBMCs), obtained at baseline. This CDR3 reads CASSLQVGGEKLFF. CDR3 nucleotide sequence: TGTGCCAGCTCGCTACAGGTGGGGGGAGAAAAACTGTTTTTT.